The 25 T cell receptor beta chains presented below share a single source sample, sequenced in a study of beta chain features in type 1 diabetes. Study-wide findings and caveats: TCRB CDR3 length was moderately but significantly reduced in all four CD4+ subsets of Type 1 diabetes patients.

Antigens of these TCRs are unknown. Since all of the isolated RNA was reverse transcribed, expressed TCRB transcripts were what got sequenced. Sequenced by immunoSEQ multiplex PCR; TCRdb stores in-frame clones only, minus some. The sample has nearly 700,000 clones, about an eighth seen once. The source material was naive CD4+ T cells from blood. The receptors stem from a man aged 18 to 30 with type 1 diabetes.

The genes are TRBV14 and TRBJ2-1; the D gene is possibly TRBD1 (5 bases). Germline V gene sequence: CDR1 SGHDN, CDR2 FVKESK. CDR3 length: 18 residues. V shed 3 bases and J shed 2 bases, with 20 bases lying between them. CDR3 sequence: CASSHPFGVADTYNEQFF. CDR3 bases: TGTGCCAGCAGCCACCCCTTTGGAGTGGCGGACACCTACAATGAGCAGTTCTTC.

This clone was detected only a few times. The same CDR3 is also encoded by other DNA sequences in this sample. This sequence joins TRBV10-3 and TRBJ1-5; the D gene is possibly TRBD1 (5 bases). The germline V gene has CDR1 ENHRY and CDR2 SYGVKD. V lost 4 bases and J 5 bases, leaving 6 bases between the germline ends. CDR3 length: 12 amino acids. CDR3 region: CAISAGDQPQHF. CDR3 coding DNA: TGTGCCATCAGTGCGGGGGATCAGCCCCAGCATTTT.

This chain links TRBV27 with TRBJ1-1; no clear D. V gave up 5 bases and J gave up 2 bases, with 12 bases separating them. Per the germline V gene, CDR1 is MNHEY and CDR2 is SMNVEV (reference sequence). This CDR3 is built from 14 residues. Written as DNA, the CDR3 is TGTGCCAGCAGTGCACAGCTACCCAACACTGAAGCTTTCTTT. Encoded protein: CASSAQLPNTEAFF.

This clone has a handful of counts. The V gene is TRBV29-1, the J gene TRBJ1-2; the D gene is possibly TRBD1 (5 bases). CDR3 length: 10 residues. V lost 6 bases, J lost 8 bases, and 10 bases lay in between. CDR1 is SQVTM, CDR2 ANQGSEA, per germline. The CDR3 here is CSVGTGGYTF. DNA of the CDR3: TGCAGCGTCGGGACGGGGGGCTACACCTTC.

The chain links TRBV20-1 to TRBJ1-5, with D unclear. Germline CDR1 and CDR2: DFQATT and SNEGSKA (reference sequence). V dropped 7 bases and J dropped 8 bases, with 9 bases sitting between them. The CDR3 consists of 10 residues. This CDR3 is CSEQGKPQHF. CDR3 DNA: TGCAGTGAGCAAGGAAAGCCCCAGCATTTT.

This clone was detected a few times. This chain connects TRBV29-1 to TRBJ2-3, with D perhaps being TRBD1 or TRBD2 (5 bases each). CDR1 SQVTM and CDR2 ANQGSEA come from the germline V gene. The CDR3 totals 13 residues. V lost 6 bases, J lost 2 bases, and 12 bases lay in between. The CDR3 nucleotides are TGCAGCGTCGAGTGGGGGATCACAGATACGCAGTATTTT. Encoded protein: CSVEWGITDTQYF.

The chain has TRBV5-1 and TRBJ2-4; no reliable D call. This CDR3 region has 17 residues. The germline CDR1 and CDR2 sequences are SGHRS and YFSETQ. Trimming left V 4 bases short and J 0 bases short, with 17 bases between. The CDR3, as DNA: TGCGCCAGCAGCAAAAGCCCGACGGAGCTAGCCAAAAACATTCAGTACTTC. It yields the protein CASSKSPTELAKNIQYF.

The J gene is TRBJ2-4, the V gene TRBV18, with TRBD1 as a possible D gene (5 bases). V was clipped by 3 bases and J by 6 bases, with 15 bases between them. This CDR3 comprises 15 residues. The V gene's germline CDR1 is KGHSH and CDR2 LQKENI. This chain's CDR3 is CASSPQGPPGNIQYF. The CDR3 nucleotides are TGTGCCAGCTCACCTCAGGGCCCTCCGGGAAACATTCAGTACTTC.

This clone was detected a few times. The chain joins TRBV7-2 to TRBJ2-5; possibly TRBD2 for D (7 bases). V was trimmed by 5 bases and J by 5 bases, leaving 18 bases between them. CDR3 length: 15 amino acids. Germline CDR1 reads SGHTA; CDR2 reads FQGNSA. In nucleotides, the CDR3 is TGTGCCAGCAGCCCGTTTGGGGGGGCCGGGGAGACCCAGTACTTC. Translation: CASSPFGGAGETQYF. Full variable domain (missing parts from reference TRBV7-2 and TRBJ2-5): GAGVSQSPSNKVTEKGKDVELRCDPISGHTALYWYRQSLGQGLEFLIYFQGNSAPDKSGLPSDRFSAERTGGSVSTLTIQRTQQEDSAVYLCASSPFGGAGETQYFGPGTRLLVL.

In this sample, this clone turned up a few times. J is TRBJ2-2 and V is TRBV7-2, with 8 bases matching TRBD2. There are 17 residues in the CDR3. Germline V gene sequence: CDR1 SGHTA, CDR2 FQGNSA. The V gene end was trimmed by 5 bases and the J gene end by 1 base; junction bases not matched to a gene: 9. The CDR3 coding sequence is TGTGCCAGCAGCCAAGGAGCCGGGACTAGGAACACCGGGGAGCTGTTTTTT. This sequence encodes CASSQGAGTRNTGELFF.

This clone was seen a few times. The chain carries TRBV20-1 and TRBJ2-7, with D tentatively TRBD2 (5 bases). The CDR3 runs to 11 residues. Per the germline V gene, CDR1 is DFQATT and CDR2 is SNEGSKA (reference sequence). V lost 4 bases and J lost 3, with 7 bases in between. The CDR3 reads CSATDFYEQYF. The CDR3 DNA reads TGCAGTGCTACGGACTTCTACGAGCAGTACTTC.

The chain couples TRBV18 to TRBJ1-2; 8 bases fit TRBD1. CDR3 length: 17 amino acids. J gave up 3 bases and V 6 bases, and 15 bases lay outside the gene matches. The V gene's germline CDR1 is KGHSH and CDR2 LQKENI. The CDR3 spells CASSQLLQGGMDYGYTF. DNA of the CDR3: TGTGCCAGCTCTCAGCTGCTACAGGGGGGAATGGACTATGGCTACACCTTC.

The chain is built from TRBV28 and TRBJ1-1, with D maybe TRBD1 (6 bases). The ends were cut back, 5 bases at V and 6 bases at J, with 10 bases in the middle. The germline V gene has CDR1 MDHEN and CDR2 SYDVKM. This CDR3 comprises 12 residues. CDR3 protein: CASSPNRAEAFF. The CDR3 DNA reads TGTGCCAGCAGTCCAAACAGGGCTGAAGCTTTCTTT.

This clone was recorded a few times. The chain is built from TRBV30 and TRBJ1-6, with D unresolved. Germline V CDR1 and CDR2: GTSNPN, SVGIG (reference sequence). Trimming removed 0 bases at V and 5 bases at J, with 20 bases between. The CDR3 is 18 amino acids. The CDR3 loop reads CAWSVPLKPGINNSPLHF. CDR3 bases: TGTGCCTGGAGTGTACCGCTCAAGCCCGGGATAAATAATTCACCCCTCCACTTT.

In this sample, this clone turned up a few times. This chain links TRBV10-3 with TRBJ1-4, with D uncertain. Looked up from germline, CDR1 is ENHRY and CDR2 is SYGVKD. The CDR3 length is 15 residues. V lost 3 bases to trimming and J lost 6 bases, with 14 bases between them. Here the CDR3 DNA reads TGTGCCATCAGTGAAATTGCAGCGCAGGATGAAAAACTGTTTTTT. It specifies CAISEIAAQDEKLFF.

As DNA, the CDR3 is TGTGCCAGCTCACCACCGGGGGGGCTCGAGCAGTACTTC. This codes for CASSPPGGLEQYF. The genes are TRBV18 and TRBJ2-7; a weak D match, TRBD2 (7 bases). The CDR3 is made up of 13 amino acids. Germline V gene sequence: CDR1 KGHSH, CDR2 LQKENI. V lost 0 bases and J 6 bases, leaving 9 bases between the germline ends.

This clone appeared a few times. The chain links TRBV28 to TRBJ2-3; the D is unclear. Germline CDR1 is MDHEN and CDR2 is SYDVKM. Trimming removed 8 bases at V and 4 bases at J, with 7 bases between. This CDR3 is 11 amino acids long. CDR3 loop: CASGVADTQYF. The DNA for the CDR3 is TGTGCCAGCGGCGTGGCAGATACGCAGTATTTT.

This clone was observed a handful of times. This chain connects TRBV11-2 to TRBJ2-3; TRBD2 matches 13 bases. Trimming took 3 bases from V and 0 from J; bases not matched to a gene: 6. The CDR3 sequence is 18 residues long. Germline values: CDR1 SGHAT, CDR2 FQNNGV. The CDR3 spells CASSLLTSGGTSTDTQYF. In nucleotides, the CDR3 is TGTGCCAGCAGCTTGTTGACTAGCGGGGGGACTAGCACAGATACGCAGTATTTT.

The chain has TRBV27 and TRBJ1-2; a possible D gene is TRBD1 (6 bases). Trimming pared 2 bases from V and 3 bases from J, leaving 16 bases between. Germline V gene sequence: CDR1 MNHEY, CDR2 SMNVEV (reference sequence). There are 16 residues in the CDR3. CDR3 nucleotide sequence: TGTGCCAGCAGTTTAAAGGTTGTGGGGGGGCACTATGGCTACACCTTC. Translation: CASSLKVVGGHYGYTF.

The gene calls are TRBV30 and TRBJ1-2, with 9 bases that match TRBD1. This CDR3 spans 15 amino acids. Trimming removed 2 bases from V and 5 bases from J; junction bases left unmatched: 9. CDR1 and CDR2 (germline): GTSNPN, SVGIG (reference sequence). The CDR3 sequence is CAWSSTGGAGYGYTF. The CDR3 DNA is TGTGCCTGGAGTTCAACAGGGGGCGCAGGTTATGGCTACACCTTC.

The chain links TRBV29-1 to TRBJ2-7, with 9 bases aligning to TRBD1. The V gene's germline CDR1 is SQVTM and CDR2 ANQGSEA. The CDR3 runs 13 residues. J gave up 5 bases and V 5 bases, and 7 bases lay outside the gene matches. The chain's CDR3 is CSVPGQGIHEQYF. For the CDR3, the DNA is TGCAGCGTTCCGGGACAGGGAATCCACGAGCAGTACTTC.

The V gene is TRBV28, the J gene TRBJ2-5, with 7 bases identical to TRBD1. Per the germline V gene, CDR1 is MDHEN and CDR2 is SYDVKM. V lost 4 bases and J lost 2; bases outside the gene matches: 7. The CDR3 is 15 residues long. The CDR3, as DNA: TGTGCCAGCAGTTCGCACAGGGGTGGACAAGAGACCCAGTACTTC. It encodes CASSSHRGGQETQYF.

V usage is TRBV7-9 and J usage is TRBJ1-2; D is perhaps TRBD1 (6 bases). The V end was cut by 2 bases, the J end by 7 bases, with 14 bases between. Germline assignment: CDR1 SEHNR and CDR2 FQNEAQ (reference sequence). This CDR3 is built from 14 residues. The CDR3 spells CASSLPTGYGGYTF. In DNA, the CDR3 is TGTGCCAGCAGCTTACCAACAGGGTATGGTGGCTACACCTTC.

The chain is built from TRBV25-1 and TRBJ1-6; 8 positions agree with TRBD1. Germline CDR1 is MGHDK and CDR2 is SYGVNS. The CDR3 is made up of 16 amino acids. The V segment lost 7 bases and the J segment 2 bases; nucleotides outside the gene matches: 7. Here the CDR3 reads CASTPGTGAYNSPLHF. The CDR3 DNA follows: TGTGCCAGCACCCCAGGGACAGGAGCCTATAATTCACCCCTCCACTTT.

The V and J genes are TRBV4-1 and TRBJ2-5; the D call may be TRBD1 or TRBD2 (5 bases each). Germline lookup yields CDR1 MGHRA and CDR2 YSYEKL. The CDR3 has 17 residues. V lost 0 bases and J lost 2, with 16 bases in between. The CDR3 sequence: CASSQESGRGVQETQYF. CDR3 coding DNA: TGCGCCAGCAGCCAAGAGAGCGGCCGAGGGGTTCAAGAGACCCAGTACTTC.